The 30 T cell receptor beta chains given below trace back to one sample, sequenced in a study of T cells in Graves' hyperthyroidism and ophthalmopathy. The source material, RNA transcripts, was used to amplify TCR beta CDR3 regions. A first-round RT-PCR of the TCR CDR3 used the HTBI primer set. TCRdb re-called the multiplex PCR reads with MiXCR, one entry per CDR3 protein. The table includes hundreds of thousands of distinct CDR3 sequences, 22% detected once. Sequenced material: blood. The receptors stem from a woman between 65 and 79 years old with Graves' ophthalmopathy.

The sample holds many counts of this clonotype. CDR3 nucleotide sequence: TGTGCCAGCAGAAGGAACCGGGACTTACCCTACGAGCAGTACTTC. It specifies CASRRNRDLPYEQYF. The chain uses TRBV28 and TRBJ2-7; D is possibly TRBD2 (6 bases). Germline loops: CDR1 MDHEN, CDR2 SYDVKM. This CDR3 is 15 amino acids long. Trimming removed 6 bases at V and 2 bases at J, with 17 bases between.

This clonotype was counted a few times. The chain carries TRBV12-5 and TRBJ1-6; 7 bases agree with TRBD1. The CDR3 loop spans 13 amino acids. Germline CDR1 reads LGHNT; CDR2 reads FRNRAP. Trimming removed 6 bases from V and 10 bases from J; junction bases left unmatched: 6. The CDR3, as DNA: TGTGCTAGTGGCCTTACAGGGGTCTCACCCCTCCACTTT. It is translated as CASGLTGVSPLHF. The whole variable domain, remainder taken from reference TRBV12-5 and TRBJ1-6, is DARVTQTPRHKVTEMGQEVTMRCQPILGHNTVFWYRQTMMQGLELLAYFRNRAPLDDSGMPKDRFSAEMPDATLATLKIQPSEPRDSAVYFCASGLTGVSPLHFGNGTRLTVT.

The table lists this clonotype with a few counts. V and J are TRBV5-4 and TRBJ2-1; 7 bases are a match to TRBD1. V lost 4 bases and J lost 7; bases outside the gene matches: 11. The CDR3 totals 15 residues. Germline-derived CDR1 and CDR2 are SGHNT and YYREEE (reference sequence). The CDR3 DNA reads as TGTGCCAGCAGCGGGACCAAACAGGGGCGGAATGAGCAGTTCTTC. Amino acids: CASSGTKQGRNEQFF.

The V and J genes are TRBV11-2 and TRBJ1-1; 8 bases line up with TRBD1. The CDR3 is made up of 16 amino acids. Looked up from germline, CDR1 is SGHAT and CDR2 is FQNNGV. V shed 2 bases, J shed 1 base, and the junction held 6 bases outside the gene matches. Here the CDR3 DNA reads TGTGCCAGCAGCTTAATGTGGACAGGGAGGAACACTGAAGCTTTCTTT. Translating it yields CASSLMWTGRNTEAFF. The complete variable domain, with remaining parts taken from reference TRBV11-2 and TRBJ1-1, reads EAGVAQSPRYKIIEKRQSVAFWCNPISGHATLYWYQQILGQGPKLLIQFQNNGVVDDSQLPKDRFSAERLKGVDSTLKIQPAKLEDSAVYLCASSLMWTGRNTEAFFGQGTRLTVV.

The chain combines TRBV11-2 with TRBJ2-2, with D uncertain. CDR1 and CDR2 (germline): SGHAT, FQNNGV. The CDR3 spans 13 residues. The V end was cut by 5 bases, the J end by 6 bases, with 10 bases between. DNA of the CDR3: TGTGCCAGCAGCATATTAACGGCCGGGGAGCTGTTTTTT. Its protein product is CASSILTAGELFF.

The V and J genes are TRBV5-1 and TRBJ1-4, with unresolved D. V was trimmed by 0 bases and J by 3 bases, leaving 9 bases between them. The CDR3 runs 15 residues. The germline gives CDR1 SGHRS, CDR2 YFSETQ. The CDR3 nucleotides are TGCGCCAGCAGCTTGGGGATGAATTCTAATGAAAAACTGTTTTTT. It yields the protein CASSLGMNSNEKLFF.

The chain employs TRBV6-9 and TRBJ1-1; TRBD1 matches 7 bases. CDR1 MNHGY and CDR2 SVAAGI come from the germline V gene. Losses at the gene ends were 2 bases for V and 1 base for J; bases not matched to a gene: 4. The CDR3 sequence is 15 residues long. In DNA, the CDR3 is TGTGCCAGCAGTTATCATGGGACAGAGAACACTGAAGCTTTCTTT. Its protein is CASSYHGTENTEAFF.

With regard to this clonotype: It may be a read error: a sequence one base away is much more abundant. This sequence joins TRBV28 and TRBJ2-1, with D unresolved. Trimming cost V 5 bases and J 8 bases, with 10 bases left between them. CDR1 and CDR2 from the germline V gene are MDHEN and SYDVKM. This CDR3 contains 12 residues. The chain's CDR3 is CASSESGDEQFF. Here the CDR3 DNA reads TGTGCCAGCAGTGAGAGTGGGGATGAGCAGTTCTTC.

V is TRBV18 and J is TRBJ2-7, with 12 bases that match TRBD2. The CDR3 length is 14 residues. Germline V gives CDR1 KGHSH, CDR2 LQKENI. V trimming: 5 bases; J trimming: 5 bases; junction bases outside the gene matches: 4. CDR3 region: CASSSTSGGHEQYF. The CDR3 DNA sequence: TGTGCCAGCTCATCGACTAGCGGGGGTCACGAGCAGTACTTC.

This clonotype was recorded once. The rearrangement joins TRBV28 to TRBJ1-5, with 7 bases lining up with TRBD1. Germline V gene data show CDR1 as MDHEN and CDR2 as SYDVKM. This CDR3 has 17 residues. Trimming removed 4 bases from V and 6 bases from J; junction bases left unmatched: 15. CDR3 nucleotide sequence: TGTGCCAGCAGTTCCCCAGGGGGGGGGGGGGGGGGTCAGCCCCAGCATTTT. This gives the protein CASSSPGGGGGGQPQHF.

This clonotype was counted only a few times. The V and J genes are TRBV7-9 and TRBJ2-3; D perhaps matches TRBD2 (6 bases). The germline gives CDR1 SEHNR, CDR2 FQNEAQ (reference sequence). This CDR3 is 16 amino acids long. V lost 7 bases and J lost 2, with 19 bases in between. Written as DNA, the CDR3 is TGTGCCAGCACCCAGACTTTGACTAGGCTCACAGATACGCAGTATTTT. Residues: CASTQTLTRLTDTQYF.

The table lists this clonotype with many counts. The chain employs TRBV20-1 and TRBJ1-2, with D possibly matching TRBD1 (6 bases). V gave up 5 bases and J gave up 3 bases, with 13 bases separating them. The CDR3 runs 13 residues. Germline lookup yields CDR1 DFQATT and CDR2 SNEGSKA (reference sequence). The CDR3 DNA is TGCAGTGCTCTGACAGGAAGAGACTATGGCTACACCTTC. Translated, it gives CSALTGRDYGYTF.

This clonotype turned up a few times. The chain recombines TRBV27 with TRBJ2-3; 8 nucleotides align to TRBD1. CDR1 MNHEY and CDR2 SMNVEV come from the germline V gene (reference sequence). J gave up 0 bases and V 4 bases, and 6 bases lay outside the gene matches. The CDR3 runs 16 residues. The CDR3 DNA sequence: TGTGCCAGCAGTTCCCCGGGACAGGACAGCACAGATACGCAGTATTTT. It encodes CASSSPGQDSTDTQYF.

The rearrangement uses TRBV20-1 and TRBJ2-7, with D possibly being TRBD1 or TRBD2 (5 bases each). V shed 2 bases and J shed 2 bases, with 19 bases lying between them. The CDR3 is made up of 16 amino acids. CDR1 and CDR2 from the germline V gene are DFQATT and SNEGSKA (reference sequence). CDR3 loop: CSARWSWGIPPYEQYF. The CDR3 coding sequence is TGCAGTGCTAGATGGAGCTGGGGGATCCCCCCCTACGAGCAGTACTTC.

This clonotype was detected only a few times. This chain connects TRBV28 to TRBJ2-7, with D tentatively TRBD2 (5 bases). V was cut by 7 bases and J by 2 bases, with 15 bases left in between. The CDR3 has 14 amino acids. Germline V CDR1 and CDR2: MDHEN, SYDVKM. The CDR3 DNA reads TGTGCCAGCACGAAAGAGGGAACTCCCTACGAGCAGTACTTC. This sequence encodes CASTKEGTPYEQYF.

This clonotype was counted between two and nine times. The chain joins TRBV11-2 to TRBJ1-1; possibly TRBD1 for D (6 bases). Germline loops: CDR1 SGHAT, CDR2 FQNNGV. Trimming cost V 9 bases and J 1 base, with 15 bases left between them. CDR3 size: 14 residues. In nucleotides, the CDR3 is TGTGCCAGTAGGATACCGGGGGCGAACACTGAAGCTTTCTTT. Amino acid sequence: CASRIPGANTEAFF.

This sequence joins TRBV7-8 and TRBJ1-1; possible D gene TRBD1, 5 bases. V lost 7 bases, J lost 0 bases, and 15 bases lay in between. CDR3 size: 15 residues. Germline-derived CDR1 and CDR2 are SGHVS and FQNEAQ. CDR3 sequence reads: CASTMQGGMNTEAFF. Here the CDR3 DNA reads TGTGCCAGCACAATGCAGGGTGGGATGAACACTGAAGCTTTCTTT.

The V gene is TRBV9, the J gene TRBJ1-1; TRBD1 might be the D (5 bases). The V and J ends lost 3 bases and 1 base respectively, with 10 bases between them. The CDR3 is made up of 14 amino acids. CDR1 SGDLS and CDR2 YYNGEE come from the germline V gene. CDR3 amino acids: CASSAGLTNTEAFF. CDR3 in DNA: TGTGCCAGCAGCGCAGGGCTGACGAACACTGAAGCTTTCTTT.

This clonotype was observed many times. The chain has TRBV12-3 or TRBV12-4 and TRBJ2-7; weak D call: TRBD2 (6 bases). This CDR3 has 15 residues. Trimming shortened V by 8 bases and J by 3 bases, and 20 bases separated the two germline ends. The CDR3 DNA follows: TGTGCCAGCGCATCTAGCTCGGGAGTTGTCTACGAGCAGTACTTC. Translating it yields CASASSSGVVYEQYF.

In this sample, this clonotype turned up a few times. The V and J genes are TRBV11-1 and TRBJ2-3; 9 bases line up with TRBD2. Trimming removed 5 bases from V and 5 bases from J; junction bases left unmatched: 17. Germline V gene lookup returns CDR1 SGHAT and CDR2 FQDESV (reference sequence). CDR3 size: 18 residues. The CDR3 loop is CASSQPPRASGKVDTQYF. For the CDR3, the DNA is TGTGCCAGCAGCCAACCCCCTCGTGCTAGCGGGAAAGTAGATACGCAGTATTTT.

This clonotype has a handful of counts. This chain joins TRBV6-1 and TRBJ2-7; 7 positions agree with TRBD1. The CDR3 contains 14 residues. V gave up 5 bases and J gave up 6 bases; unmatched junction bases: 10. The germline V gene has CDR1 MNHNS and CDR2 SASEGT. The CDR3 spells CASSLGDSWSEQYF. The CDR3 coding sequence is TGTGCCAGCAGTCTCGGGGACAGTTGGTCCGAGCAGTACTTC.

This clonotype was seen repeatedly, ten times or more. This rearrangement joins TRBV12-3 or TRBV12-4 to TRBJ1-1; D remains ambiguous. Trimming shortened V by 3 bases and J by 6 bases, and 11 bases separated the two germline ends. This CDR3 has 13 amino acids. The CDR3 region is CASSFLEVAEAFF. The CDR3 nucleotides read TGTGCCAGCAGTTTTCTCGAGGTGGCTGAAGCTTTCTTT.

This clonotype was counted ten times or more. The chain recombines TRBV12-3 or TRBV12-4 with TRBJ2-3; 8 positions match TRBD1. V lost 5 bases to trimming and J lost 5 bases; unmatched junction nucleotides: 6. This CDR3 is built from 14 residues. Here the CDR3 DNA reads TGTGCCAGCAGTACAGGACAGGGAGGAGATACGCAGTATTTT. Protein product: CASSTGQGGDTQYF.

Remarks on this clonotype: A much larger clonotype is one base distant, so this may be a read error. The V call is TRBV27, the J call TRBJ2-5, with D possibly being TRBD2 (6 bases). This CDR3 comprises 14 residues. V lost 6 bases, J lost 4 bases, and 15 bases lay in between. In germline, CDR1 is MNHEY, CDR2 SMNVEV (reference sequence). CDR3: CASRQRMGGETQYF. In nucleotides, the CDR3 is TGTGCCAGCAGACAACGGATGGGGGGAGAGACCCAGTACTTC.

This clonotype was seen only a few times. This chain uses TRBV29-1 with TRBJ2-1, with 7 bases aligning to TRBD1. The V gene end was trimmed by 6 bases and the J gene end by 4 bases; junction bases not matched to a gene: 12. This CDR3 is 15 amino acids long. Germline-derived CDR1 and CDR2 are SQVTM and ANQGSEA. The CDR3: CSVLTTGSWYNEQFF. In DNA form, the CDR3 reads TGCAGCGTCCTGACGACAGGGTCATGGTACAATGAGCAGTTCTTC.

This clonotype has only a few counts. The gene calls are TRBV10-2 and TRBJ2-5; a weak D match, TRBD1 (5 bases). CDR3 length: 13 residues. Germline CDR1 WSHSY, CDR2 SAAADI. Trimming removed 6 bases at V and 5 bases at J, with 13 bases between. Written as DNA, the CDR3 is TGCGCCAGCAGCAGGGTTCGTGCGGAGACCCAGTACTTC. It is translated as CASSRVRAETQYF.

For this clonotype: It may be a read error: a sequence one base away is much more abundant. The chain links TRBV2 to TRBJ1-1; the D is unclear. The V gene lost 4 bases and the J gene lost 1 base, with 10 bases spanning the gap. This CDR3 contains 14 residues. Germline assignment: CDR1 SNHLY and CDR2 FYNNEI. CDR3 region: CASSGKVPNTEAFF. CDR3 sequence (DNA): TGTGCCAGCAGTGGGAAAGTCCCGAACACTGAAGCTTTCTTT. Drawing the rest from reference TRBV2 and TRBJ1-1, the complete variable domain is EPEVTQTPSHQVTQMGQEVILRCVPISNHLYFYWYRQILGQKVEFLVSFYNNEISEKSEIFDDQFSVERPDGSNFTLKIRSTKLEDSAMYFCASSGKVPNTEAFFGQGTRLTVV.

This clonotype was seen only a few times. The CDR3 DNA reads TGTGCCAGCAGCTTGTACGGGCGCGGGGAGCAGTTCTTC. Its protein is CASSLYGRGEQFF. The rearrangement links TRBV5-4 to TRBJ2-1, with D possibly being TRBD2 (5 bases). CDR1 and CDR2 (germline): SGHNT, YYREEE (reference sequence). V was shortened by 1 base and J by 10 bases, with 12 bases between the two germline ends. The length of the CDR3 is 13 residues.

This chain uses TRBV30 with TRBJ2-7, with D possibly called TRBD1 or TRBD2 (7 bases each). Germline V gives CDR1 GTSNPN, CDR2 SVGIG (reference sequence). V was shortened by 5 bases and J by 0 bases, with 20 bases between the two germline ends. CDR3 length: 16 residues. CDR3 nucleotides: TGTGCCTGGGGAGGGGGCGGGAGCCTAAGCTCCTACGAGCAGTACTTC. It specifies CAWGGGGSLSSYEQYF.

This clonotype was seen only a few times. The chain combines TRBV11-2 with TRBJ2-7; D is undetermined. The CDR3 is 15 residues long. The V and J ends lost 2 bases and 4 bases respectively, with 15 bases between them. Germline V gene lookup returns CDR1 SGHAT and CDR2 FQNNGV. DNA for the CDR3: TGTGCCAGCAGCTTAAGGTTTCGGGTGGGGTACGAGCAGTACTTC. This encodes CASSLRFRVGYEQYF.